This TCR beta chain was captured by sequencing in a study of T cells after yellow fever vaccination. Germline CDR1 is MGHDK and CDR2 is SYGVNS. V was clipped by 3 bases and J by 0 bases, with 14 bases between them. This CDR3 comprises 16 residues. TCRdb itself ran the 5' RACE reads through MiXCR, one entry per CDR3 protein. The sample lists 95,000 to 150,000 distinct CDR3 sequences; roughly 15% were seen once. This clonotype appeared a few times. The material sequenced was CD8+ T cells sorted from PBMCs, taken 5 days after the yellow fever booster vaccination. This clonotype was sampled from a man aged 18-30 years who received the YFV17D yellow fever vaccine. V usage is TRBV25-1 and J usage is TRBJ1-2, with TRBD1 as a possible D gene (6 bases). The CDR3 here is CASSDSFGQTNYGYTF. The CDR3 DNA is TGTGCCAGCAGTGACTCCTTCGGACAGACTAACTATGGCTACACCTTC.